This T cell receptor beta chain was identified in a study of T cells after yellow fever vaccination. This CDR3 region has 17 residues. Germline V gene data show CDR1 as MNHEY and CDR2 as SMNVEV (reference sequence). The trim removed 2 bases at V and 3 bases at J, leaving 9 bases unmatched. This clonotype has a count of ten or more. As yet, its antigen is unknown. General observations from the study: The booster response re-showed most primary clones: around 96% CD4, over 80% CD8.

TCRdb itself ran the 5' RACE reads through MiXCR, one entry per CDR3 protein. The sample has 250,000 to 400,000 distinct CDR3 sequences, over 4% seen once. The clonotype was recovered from a young man who received the YFV17D yellow fever vaccine. The V gene is TRBV27, the J gene TRBJ2-3, with 9 bases lining up with TRBD2. The sample was PBMCs, taken 5 days after the yellow fever booster vaccination. The DNA of the CDR3 is TGTGCCAGCAGTTTACCAGCGGGGGGCAGGGGTACAGATACGCAGTATTTT. The encoded protein is CASSLPAGGRGTDTQYF.